This T cell receptor (beta chain) came from a study of T cells expressing NK-cell markers. Study-level background: Each TCR beta repertoire originated in sorted T cells that were CD3+CD56+NKG2C+, CD3+CD56+NKG2C- or CD3+CD56-NKG2C+. Study conclusions and caveats: The CD3+CD56-NKG2C+ fraction was also led by these clonotypes in a handful of donors.

On this clonotype: Its specificity is not known.

Following a re-call of the 5' RACE reads, TCRdb has one entry per CDR3 protein and lacks DNA. This sample's clone table lists about 150,000 distinct CDR3 sequences. Per the germline V gene, CDR1 is SGHTA and CDR2 is FQGNSA. This CDR3 has 17 amino acids. The sequencing input was blood T cells: a sorted CD56 or NKG2C T cell subset, CD4+ or CD8+ T cells, or bulk PBMC T cells (not recorded which). The chain has TRBV7-2 and TRBJ2-1; TCRdb indicates TRBD2, and absent DNA this call remains unverified. This receptor was obtained from a woman aged 50 to 60 in good health. CDR3 region: CASSSSGVGTFYNEQFF.